This TCR beta chain is drawn from a study of T cell responses to AZD1222 COVID-19 vaccine. Germline assignment: CDR1 SGHTA and CDR2 FQGTGA. Trimming cost V 1 base and J 7 bases, with 20 bases left between them. CDR3 size: 18 residues. Sequencing used immunoSEQ multiplex PCR; TCRdb keeps in-frame clones, though not all of them. The table records 60,000 or so clones, more than 65% of them present only once. On this clone: Its target is unknown.

Whole-study findings and limits: The study found vaccine-associated CD4 TCRs spanning spike, dominant at 160-218 and 743-854. Spike-specific TCR repertoires showed rising breadth and depth after two AZD1222 doses. At study baseline, merely more than 5 AZD1222 recipients were seropositive.

Sequencing used peripheral blood, obtained on day 0 of AZD1222 vaccination. The receptor was isolated from an adult in good health. The V call is TRBV7-3, the J call TRBJ1-6; D is perhaps TRBD1 (5 bases). CDR3 loop: CASSLMPPGQGLNSPLHF. DNA for the CDR3: TGTGCCAGCAGCTTAATGCCCCCAGGGCAGGGCTTAAATTCACCCCTCCACTTT.